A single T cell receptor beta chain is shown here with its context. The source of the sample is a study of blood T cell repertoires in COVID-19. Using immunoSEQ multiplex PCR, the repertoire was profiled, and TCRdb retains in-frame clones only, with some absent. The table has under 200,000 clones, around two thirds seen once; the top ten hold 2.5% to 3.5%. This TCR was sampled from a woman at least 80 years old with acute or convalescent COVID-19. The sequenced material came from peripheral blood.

The CDR3, as DNA: TGTGCCAGCAGCCCTTTGGGGACAAGGCCTAGACTAGCGGGAAAAAAGAGCTCCTACAATGAGCAGTTCTTC. Its protein product is CASSPLGTRPRLAGKKSSYNEQFF. The chain is built from TRBV7-8 and TRBJ2-1; 11 bases agree with TRBD2. Trimming at V came to 5 bases and at J to 0 bases, leaving 27 bases not matched to a gene. This CDR3 region has 24 residues. Germline assignment: CDR1 SGHVS and CDR2 FQNEAQ.